This T cell receptor beta chain derives from a study of T cell responses to AZD1222 COVID-19 vaccine. In the study overall: Second-dose recipients at about 4 or about 12 weeks were treated as one pooled group. General study results and limits: Spike-specific TCR breadth and depth went up after people got two AZD1222 doses. Possibly, clonal diversity was underestimated; donors were largely white British and included more females.

Germline CDR1 and CDR2: LGHDT and YNNKEL (reference sequence). The trim removed 0 bases at V and 2 bases at J, leaving 3 bases unmatched. This CDR3 is 15 amino acids long. Using immunoSEQ multiplex PCR, the repertoire was profiled, and TCRdb retains in-frame clones only, with some absent. The data contain just over 20,000 clones, approximately 82% of them singletons. With respect to this clone: Its antigen is unidentified.

The source of this sequence is an adult in good health. The sample in question was peripheral blood, obtained on day 0 of AZD1222 vaccination. The chain recombines TRBV3-1 (or the pseudogene TRBV3-2) with TRBJ2-7; 8 bases are a match to TRBD1. In nucleotides, the CDR3 is TGTGCCAGCAGCCAAGAGTCAGGGGGCCCCTACGAGCAGTACTTC. Translating it yields CASSQESGGPYEQYF.